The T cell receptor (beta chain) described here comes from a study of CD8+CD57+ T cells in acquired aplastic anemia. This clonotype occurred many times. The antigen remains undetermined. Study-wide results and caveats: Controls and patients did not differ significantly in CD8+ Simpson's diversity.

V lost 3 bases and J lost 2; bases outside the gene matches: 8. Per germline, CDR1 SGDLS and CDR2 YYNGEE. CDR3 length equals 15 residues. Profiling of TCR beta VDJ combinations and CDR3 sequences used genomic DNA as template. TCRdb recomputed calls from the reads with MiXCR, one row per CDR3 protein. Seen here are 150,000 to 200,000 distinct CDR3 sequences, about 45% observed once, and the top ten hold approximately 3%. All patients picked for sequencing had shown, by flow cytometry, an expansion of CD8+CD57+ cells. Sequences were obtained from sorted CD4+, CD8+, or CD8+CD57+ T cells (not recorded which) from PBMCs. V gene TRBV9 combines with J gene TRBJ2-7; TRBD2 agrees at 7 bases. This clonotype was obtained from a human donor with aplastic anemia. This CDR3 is CASSGAAGKAYEQYF. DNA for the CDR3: TGTGCCAGCAGCGGAGCAGCGGGAAAAGCCTACGAGCAGTACTTC.